The subject of this entry is one T cell receptor (beta chain). Its antigen target is currently unknown. The sample holds no much larger clone one base away, and base qualities are not on file. V lost 7 bases and J lost 6 bases; the stretch between them is 12 bases long. CDR3 length: 12 amino acids, cysteine to phenylalanine. Only the CDR3 portion is preserved as DNA: 36 bases, with reading frame beginning at the first base. The data belong to a study of blood T cell repertoires in COVID-19 (dated by TCRdb to 2020 to 2022). In terms of the full investigation: Samples covering the acute and convalescent phases of COVID-19 were provided by collaborators in the United States, Italy and Spain. The material from the prospective study consisted of cDNA or gDNA derived from T cells, B-cell-depleted T cells, or PBMCs. The repertoires were made available in a free public database intended to serve as a resource for research on the immune response to SARS-CoV-2. The dataset comprised deeply sampled blood TCRbeta repertoires from subjects exposed to, actively infected with, or recovered from COVID-19. The samples were drawn from two sources: the first 160 participants of the ongoing ImmuneRACE study, and 1,200 or so subjects contributed by 6 global collaborators. Where available, HLA class I and class II types were obtained from metadata supplied by the sample provider rather than from assay-based typing. A de-identified subject ID, COVID-19 status, age in years and sex were almost always included in the sample metadata.

At one collaborating source in Seattle, patients were enrolled during active infection and were followed longitudinally through the course of disease. Each collaborating institution followed its own protocols to collect whole blood in K2EDTA tubes. For TCRbeta analysis, collaborator samples were shipped as frozen whole blood, as isolated PBMCs, or as DNA extracted from either sample type. The immunoSEQ Assay, a bias-controlled multiplex PCR, was used to amplify TCRbeta CDR3 regions from genomic DNA. The original methods were these. The number of nucleated cells in each sample was estimated by amplification of reference gene primers within the assay. To quantify the absolute abundance of each unique TCRbeta CDR3 rearrangement, sequence reads were collapsed and filtered. For each sample, productive Simpson clonality was calculated by taking the square root of Simpson's diversity index across productive rearrangements. The source is immuneACCESS, and TCRdb retained only in-frame sequences with V and J called. Part of the clones is not carried over; for the studies checked, unresolved V genes explain less than half of this, and the remainder is unexplained. The D gene and trimming were derived from the DNA, and the V and J assignments and clone size from that table. This sample lists over 100,000 clones; 92% were detected once. The leading ten clones occupy around 2% of the sample.

Broad study findings and their caveats: The quantity of clinical and demographic metadata differed by source and by participant and was supplied without curation.

The chain is made from TRBV12-3 or TRBV12-4 and TRBJ1-1; the D gene is perhaps TRBD1, on 5 matching bases. The specimen was peripheral blood. The TCR comes from a woman aged 50 to 65 with COVID-19, enrolled during active disease. The DNA sequence is as follows: TGTGCCAGCAAAAGGGGTGTGGCTGAAGCTTTCTTT. This translates into CASKRGVAEAFF.